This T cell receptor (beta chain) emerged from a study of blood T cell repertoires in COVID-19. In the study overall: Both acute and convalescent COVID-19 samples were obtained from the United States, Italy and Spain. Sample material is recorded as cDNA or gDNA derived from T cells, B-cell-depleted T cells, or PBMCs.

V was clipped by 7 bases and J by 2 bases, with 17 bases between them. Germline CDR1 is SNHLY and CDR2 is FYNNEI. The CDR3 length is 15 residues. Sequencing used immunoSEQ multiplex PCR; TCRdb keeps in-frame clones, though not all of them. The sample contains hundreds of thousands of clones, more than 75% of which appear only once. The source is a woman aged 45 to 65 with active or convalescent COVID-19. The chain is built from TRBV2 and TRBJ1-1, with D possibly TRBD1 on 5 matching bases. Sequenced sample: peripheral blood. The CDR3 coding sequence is TGTGCCAGCACCGAAGATGGGGGGTTAAACACTGAAGCTTTCTTT. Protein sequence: CASTEDGGLNTEAFF.